This T cell receptor (beta chain) was observed in a study of memory CD4+ T cells and cytomegalovirus serostatus. The study's findings and limits: Median bootstrapped AUC for CMV status was about 0.94 originally, less than 0.93 US-trained.

The protocol was immunoSEQ multiplex PCR, while the TCRdb copy is restricted to in-frame clones and leaves out a portion. In the table there are about 53,000 clones, around 80% of which are singletons. The sort gate was single viable CD3+CD4+CD8-CD45RO+ cells for memory CD4+ T cells. Serum IgG to CMV pp150, pp28, p38 and p52 defined serostatus. The CDR3 is made up of 15 amino acids. V was clipped by 10 bases and J by 2 bases; unmatched bases: 9. The germline CDR1 and CDR2 sequences are LNHDA and SQIVND (reference sequence). Notes on this clone: Antigen specificity is unknown.

Sequences were obtained from memory CD4+ T cells from blood. V gene TRBV19 combines with J gene TRBJ2-2, with TRBD2 matching 8 bases. This receptor was taken from an adult in good health and CMV-seronegative. The CDR3 spells CATERAGVNTGELFF. CDR3 DNA sequence: TGTGCCACCGAGAGAGCGGGAGTTAACACCGGGGAGCTGTTTTTT.